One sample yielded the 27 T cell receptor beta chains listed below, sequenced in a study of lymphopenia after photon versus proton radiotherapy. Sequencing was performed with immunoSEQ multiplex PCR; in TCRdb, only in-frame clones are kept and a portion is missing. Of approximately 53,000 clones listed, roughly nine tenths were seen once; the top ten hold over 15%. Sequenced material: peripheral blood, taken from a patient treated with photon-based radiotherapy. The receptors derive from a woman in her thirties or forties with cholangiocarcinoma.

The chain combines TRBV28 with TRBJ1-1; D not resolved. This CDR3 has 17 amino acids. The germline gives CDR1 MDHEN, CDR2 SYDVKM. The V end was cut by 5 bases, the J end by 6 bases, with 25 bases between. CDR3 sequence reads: CASSPSSLGKGNAEAFF. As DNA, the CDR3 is TGTGCCAGCAGTCCCTCCTCACTAGGGAAGGGAAATGCTGAAGCTTTCTTT. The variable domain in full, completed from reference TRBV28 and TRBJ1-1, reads DVKVTQSSRYLVKRTGEKVFLECVQDMDHENMFWYRQDPGLGLRLIYFSYDVKMKEKGDIPEGYSVSREKKERFSLILESASTNQTSMYLCASSPSSLGKGNAEAFFGQGTRLTVV.

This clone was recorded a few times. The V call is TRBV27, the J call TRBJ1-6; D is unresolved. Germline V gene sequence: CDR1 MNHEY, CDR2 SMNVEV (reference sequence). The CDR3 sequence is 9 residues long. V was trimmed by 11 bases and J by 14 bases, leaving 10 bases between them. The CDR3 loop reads CAGCPALHF. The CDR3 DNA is TGTGCCGGATGTCCCGCCCTCCACTTT.

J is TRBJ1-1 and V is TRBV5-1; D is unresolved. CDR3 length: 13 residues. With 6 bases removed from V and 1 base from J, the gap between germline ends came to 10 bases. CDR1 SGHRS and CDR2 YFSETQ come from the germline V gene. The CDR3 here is CASTGVTNTEAFF. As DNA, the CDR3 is TGCGCCAGCACCGGGGTTACGAACACTGAAGCTTTCTTT. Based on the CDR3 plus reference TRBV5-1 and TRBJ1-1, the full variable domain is KAGVTQTPRYLIKTRGQQVTLSCSPISGHRSVSWYQQTPGQGLQFLFEYFSETQRNKGNFPGRFSGRQFSNSRSEMNVSTLELGDSALYLCASTGVTNTEAFFGQGTRLTVV.

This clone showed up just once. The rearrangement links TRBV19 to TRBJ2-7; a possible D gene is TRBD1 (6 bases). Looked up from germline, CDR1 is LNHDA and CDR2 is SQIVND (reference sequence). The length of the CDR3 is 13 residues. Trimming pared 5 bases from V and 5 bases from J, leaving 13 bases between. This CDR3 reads CASSPGTTDEQYF. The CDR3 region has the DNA TGTGCCAGTAGTCCCGGGACAACCGACGAGCAGTACTTC.

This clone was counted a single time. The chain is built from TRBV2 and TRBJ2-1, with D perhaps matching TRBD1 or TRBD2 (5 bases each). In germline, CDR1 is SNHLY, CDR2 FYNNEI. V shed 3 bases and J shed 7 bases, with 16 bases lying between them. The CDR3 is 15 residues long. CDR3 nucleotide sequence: TGTGCCAGCAGTGAGGAGGCAGGGATAAGGAATGAGCAGTTCTTC. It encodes CASSEEAGIRNEQFF.

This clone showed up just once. The CDR3 region is CASSFRAAGGPEQFF. The CDR3 DNA is TGTGCCAGCAGTTTCCGGGCTGCGGGGGGGCCGGAGCAGTTCTTC. The V and J genes are TRBV27 and TRBJ2-1; 9 bases fit TRBD2. The CDR3 is made up of 15 amino acids. V dropped 3 bases and J dropped 10; count of bases not matched to a gene: 10. Germline V gene sequence: CDR1 MNHEY, CDR2 SMNVEV (reference sequence).

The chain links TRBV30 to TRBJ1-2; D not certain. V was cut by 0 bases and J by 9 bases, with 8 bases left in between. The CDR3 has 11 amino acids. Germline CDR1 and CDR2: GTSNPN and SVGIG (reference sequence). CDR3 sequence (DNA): TGTGCCTGGAGTGTACAGCTTAGCTACACCTTC. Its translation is CAWSVQLSYTF. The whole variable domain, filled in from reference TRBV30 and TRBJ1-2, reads SQTIHQWPATLVQPVGSPLSLECTVEGTSNPNLYWYRQAAGRGLQLLFYSVGIGQISSEVPQNLSASRPQDRQFILSSKKLLLSDSGFYLCAWSVQLSYTFGSGTRLTVV.

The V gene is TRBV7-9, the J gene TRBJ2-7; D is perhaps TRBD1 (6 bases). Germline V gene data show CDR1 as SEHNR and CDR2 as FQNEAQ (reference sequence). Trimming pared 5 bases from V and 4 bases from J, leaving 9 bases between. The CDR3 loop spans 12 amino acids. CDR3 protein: CASSPGEYEQYF. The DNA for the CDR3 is TGTGCCAGCAGCCCAGGGGAATACGAGCAGTACTTC. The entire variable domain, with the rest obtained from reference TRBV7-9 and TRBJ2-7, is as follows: DTGVSQNPRHKITKRGQNVTFRCDPISEHNRLYWYRQTLGQGPEFLTYFQNEAQLEKSRLLSDRFSAERPKGSFSTLEIQRTEQGDSAMYLCASSPGEYEQYFGPGTRLTVT.

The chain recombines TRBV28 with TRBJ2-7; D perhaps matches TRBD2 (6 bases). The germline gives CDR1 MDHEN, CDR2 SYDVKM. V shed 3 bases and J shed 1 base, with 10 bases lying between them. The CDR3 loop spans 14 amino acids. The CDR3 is CASSFFAGSYEQYF. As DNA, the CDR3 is TGTGCCAGCAGTTTTTTTGCGGGGTCCTACGAGCAGTACTTC.

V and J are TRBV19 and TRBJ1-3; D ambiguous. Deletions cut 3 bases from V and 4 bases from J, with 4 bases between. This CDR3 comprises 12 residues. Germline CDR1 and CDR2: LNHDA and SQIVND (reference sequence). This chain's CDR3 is CASSIAGNTIYF. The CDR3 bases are TGTGCCAGTAGTATCGCCGGAAACACCATATATTTT.

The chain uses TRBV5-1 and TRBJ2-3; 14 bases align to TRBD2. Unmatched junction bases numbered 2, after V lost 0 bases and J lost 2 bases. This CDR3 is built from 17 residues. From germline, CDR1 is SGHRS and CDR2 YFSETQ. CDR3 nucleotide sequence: TGCGCCAGCAGCTTGGGACTAGCGGGGGGGAACACAGATACGCAGTATTTT. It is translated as CASSLGLAGGNTDTQYF.

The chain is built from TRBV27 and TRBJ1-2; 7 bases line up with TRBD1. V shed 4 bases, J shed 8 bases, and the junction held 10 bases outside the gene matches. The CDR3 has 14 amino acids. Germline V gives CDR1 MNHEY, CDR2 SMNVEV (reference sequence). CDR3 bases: TGTGCCAGCAGTTACCACCAGGGGGTACGGGGCTACACCTTC. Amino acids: CASSYHQGVRGYTF.

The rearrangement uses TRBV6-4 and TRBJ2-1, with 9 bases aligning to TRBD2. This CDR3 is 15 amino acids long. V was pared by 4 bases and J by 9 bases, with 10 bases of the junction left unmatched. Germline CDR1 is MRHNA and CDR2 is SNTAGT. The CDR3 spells CASSAPQREATEQFF. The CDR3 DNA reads TGTGCCAGCAGTGCCCCTCAGCGGGAGGCTACTGAGCAGTTCTTC.

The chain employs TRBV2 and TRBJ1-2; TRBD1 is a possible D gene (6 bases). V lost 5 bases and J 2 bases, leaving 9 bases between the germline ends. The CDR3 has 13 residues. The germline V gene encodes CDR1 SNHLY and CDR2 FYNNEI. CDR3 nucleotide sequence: TGTGCCAGCAGTAGGGACACCAACTATGGCTACACCTTC. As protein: CASSRDTNYGYTF.

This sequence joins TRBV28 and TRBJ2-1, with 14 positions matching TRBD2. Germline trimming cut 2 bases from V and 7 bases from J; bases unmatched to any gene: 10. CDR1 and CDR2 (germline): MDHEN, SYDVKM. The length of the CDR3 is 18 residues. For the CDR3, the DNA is TGTGCCAGCAGTTTACCGACTAGCGGGAGGGCCATCATAAATGAGCAGTTCTTC. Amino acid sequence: CASSLPTSGRAIINEQFF.

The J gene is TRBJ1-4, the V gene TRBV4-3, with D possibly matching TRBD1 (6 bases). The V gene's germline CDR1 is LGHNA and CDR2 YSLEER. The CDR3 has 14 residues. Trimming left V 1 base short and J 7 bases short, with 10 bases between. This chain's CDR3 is CASSQVRGGEKLFF. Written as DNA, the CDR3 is TGCGCCAGCAGCCAAGTCAGGGGCGGTGAAAAACTGTTTTTT.

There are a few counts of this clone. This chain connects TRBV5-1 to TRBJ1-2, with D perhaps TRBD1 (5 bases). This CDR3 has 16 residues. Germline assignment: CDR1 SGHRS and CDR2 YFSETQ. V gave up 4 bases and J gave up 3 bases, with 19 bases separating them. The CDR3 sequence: CASSTGSQAWDYGYTF. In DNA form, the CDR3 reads TGCGCCAGCAGCACGGGATCACAGGCCTGGGACTATGGCTACACCTTC.

CDR3: CAIQDSLYNEQFF. DNA for the CDR3: TGTGCCATACAGGACTCACTCTACAATGAGCAGTTCTTC. The chain recombines TRBV10-3 with TRBJ2-1, with D perhaps being TRBD1 or TRBD2 (5 bases each). Germline values: CDR1 ENHRY, CDR2 SYGVKD. There are 13 residues in the CDR3. Trimming stripped 9 bases from V and 3 bases from J, with 12 bases between.

The CDR3 spells CASSLGQPVETQYF. Written as DNA, the CDR3 is TGCGCCAGCAGCTTGGGACAGCCCGTAGAGACCCAGTACTTC. The chain carries TRBV5-1 and TRBJ2-5, with a weak D call TRBD1 (5 bases). V lost 0 bases to trimming and J lost 4 bases, with 10 bases between them. Germline values: CDR1 SGHRS, CDR2 YFSETQ. The CDR3 contains 14 residues. Full variable domain (outside the CDR3, taken from reference TRBV5-1 and TRBJ2-5): KAGVTQTPRYLIKTRGQQVTLSCSPISGHRSVSWYQQTPGQGLQFLFEYFSETQRNKGNFPGRFSGRQFSNSRSEMNVSTLELGDSALYLCASSLGQPVETQYFGPGTRLLVL.

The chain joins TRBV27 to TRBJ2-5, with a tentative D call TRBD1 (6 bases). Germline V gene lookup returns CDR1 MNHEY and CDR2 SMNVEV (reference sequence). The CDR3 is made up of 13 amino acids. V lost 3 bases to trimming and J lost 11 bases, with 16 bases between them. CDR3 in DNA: TGTGCCAGCAGTTTCTACCGGGACACAGAACAGTACTTC. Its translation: CASSFYRDTEQYF.

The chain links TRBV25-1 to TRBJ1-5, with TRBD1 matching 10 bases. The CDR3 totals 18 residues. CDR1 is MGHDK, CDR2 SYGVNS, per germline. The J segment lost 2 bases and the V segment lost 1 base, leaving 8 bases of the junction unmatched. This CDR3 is CASSESKPGTGGNQPQHF. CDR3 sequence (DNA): TGTGCCAGCAGTGAATCCAAACCCGGGACAGGGGGCAATCAGCCCCAGCATTTT.

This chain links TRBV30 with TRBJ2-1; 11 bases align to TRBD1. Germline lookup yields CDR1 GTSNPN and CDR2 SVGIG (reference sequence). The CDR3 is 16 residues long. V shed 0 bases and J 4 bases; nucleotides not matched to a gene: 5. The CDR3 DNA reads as TGTGCCTGGAGTGTAATAGGGGACAGGGGGTACAATGAGCAGTTCTTC. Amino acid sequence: CAWSVIGDRGYNEQFF.

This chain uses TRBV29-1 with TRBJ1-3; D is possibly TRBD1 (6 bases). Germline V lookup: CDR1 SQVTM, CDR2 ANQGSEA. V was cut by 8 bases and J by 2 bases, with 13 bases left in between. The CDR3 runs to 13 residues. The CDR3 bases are TGCAGCTTTACCCAGGGGACTGGAAACACCATATATTTT. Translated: CSFTQGTGNTIYF.

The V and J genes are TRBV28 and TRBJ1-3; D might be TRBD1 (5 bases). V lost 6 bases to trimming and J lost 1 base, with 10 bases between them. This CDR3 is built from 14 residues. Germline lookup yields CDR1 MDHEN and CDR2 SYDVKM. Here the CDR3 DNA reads TGTGCCAGCAGCCTTGGGGGTTCTGGAAACACCATATATTTT. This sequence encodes CASSLGGSGNTIYF.

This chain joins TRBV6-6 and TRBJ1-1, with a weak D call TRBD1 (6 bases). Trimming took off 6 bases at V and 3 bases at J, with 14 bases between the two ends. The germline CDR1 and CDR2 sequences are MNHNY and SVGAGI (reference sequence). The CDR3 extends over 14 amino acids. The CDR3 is CASSWGQEYTEAFF. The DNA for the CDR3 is TGTGCCAGCAGCTGGGGACAAGAGTACACTGAAGCTTTCTTT.

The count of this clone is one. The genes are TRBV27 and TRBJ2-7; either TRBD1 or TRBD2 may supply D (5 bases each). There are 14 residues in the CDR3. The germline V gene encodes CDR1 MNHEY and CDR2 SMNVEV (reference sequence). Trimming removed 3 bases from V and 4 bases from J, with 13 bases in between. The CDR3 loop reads CASSLSLEGYEQYF. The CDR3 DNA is TGTGCCAGCAGTTTGAGCTTAGAGGGGTACGAGCAGTACTTC.

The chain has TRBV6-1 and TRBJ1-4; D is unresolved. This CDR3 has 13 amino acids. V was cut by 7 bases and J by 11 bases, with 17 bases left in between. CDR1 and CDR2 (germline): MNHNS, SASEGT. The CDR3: CASTEAGPGKLFF. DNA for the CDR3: TGTGCCAGCACCGAGGCTGGGCCTGGGAAACTGTTTTTT.